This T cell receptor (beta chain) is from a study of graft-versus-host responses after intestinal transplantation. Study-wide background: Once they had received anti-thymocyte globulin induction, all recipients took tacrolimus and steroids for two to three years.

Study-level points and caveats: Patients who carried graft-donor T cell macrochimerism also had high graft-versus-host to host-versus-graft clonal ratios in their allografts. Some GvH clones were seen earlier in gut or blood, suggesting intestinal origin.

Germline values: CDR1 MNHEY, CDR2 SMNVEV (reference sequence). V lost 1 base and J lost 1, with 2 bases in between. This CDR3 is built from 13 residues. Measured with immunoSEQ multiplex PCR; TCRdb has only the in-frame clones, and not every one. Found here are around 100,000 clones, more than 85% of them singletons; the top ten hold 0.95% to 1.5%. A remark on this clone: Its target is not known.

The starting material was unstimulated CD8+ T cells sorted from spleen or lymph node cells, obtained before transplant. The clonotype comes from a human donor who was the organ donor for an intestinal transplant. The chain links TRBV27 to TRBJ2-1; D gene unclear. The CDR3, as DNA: TGTGCCAGCAGTTTATGGTCCTACAATGAGCAGTTCTTC. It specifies CASSLWSYNEQFF.